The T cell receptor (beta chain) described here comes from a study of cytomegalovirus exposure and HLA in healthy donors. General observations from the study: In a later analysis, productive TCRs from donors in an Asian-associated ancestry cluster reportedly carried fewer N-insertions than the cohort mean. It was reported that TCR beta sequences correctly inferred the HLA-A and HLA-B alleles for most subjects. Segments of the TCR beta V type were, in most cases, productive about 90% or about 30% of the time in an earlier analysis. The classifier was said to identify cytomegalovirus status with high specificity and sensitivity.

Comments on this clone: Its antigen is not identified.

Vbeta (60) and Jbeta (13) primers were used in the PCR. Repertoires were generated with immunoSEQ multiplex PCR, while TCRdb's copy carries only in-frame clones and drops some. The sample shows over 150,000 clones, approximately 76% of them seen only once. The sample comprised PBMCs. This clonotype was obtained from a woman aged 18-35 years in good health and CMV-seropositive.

The CDR3: CASSSGPSIESGYTF. In nucleotides, the CDR3 is TGTGCCAGTAGTAGCGGTCCCTCGATTGAGAGTGGCTACACCTTC. The chain combines TRBV19 with TRBJ1-2; D unresolved. The germline V gene encodes CDR1 LNHDA and CDR2 SQIVND (reference sequence). Trimming left V 4 bases short and J 7 bases short, with 19 bases between. There are 15 residues in the CDR3.